This T cell receptor (beta chain) was identified in a study of OX40 agonist ivuxolimab in advanced cancers. In the study overall: Given to patients was ivuxolimab, an agonistic anti-OX40 (CD134) antibody. Notes on the study in general: Relative to CD4+, CD8+ T cells held more expanded clones on average. The specificity for antigen of the expanded peripheral T cells was not determined.

Turning to this clone: Its specificity is not known.

The table came from immunoSEQ multiplex PCR; TCRdb's copy has only in-frame clones and leaves some out. The table has some 35,000 clones, around three quarters seen once. V was clipped by 1 base and J by 9 bases; unmatched bases: 8. The CDR3 is 14 residues long. CDR1 is MNHNS, CDR2 SASEGT, per germline. This clonotype was obtained from an adult with an advanced solid tumor such as melanoma, head and neck, liver or kidney cancer. The chain employs TRBV6-1 and TRBJ1-1; the match to TRBD1 covers 7 bases. The specimen comprised CD4+ or CD8+ T cells sorted from blood, sampled in a trial of the OX40 agonist ivuxolimab. The CDR3 sequence is CASSEGQGGKKAFF. The DNA of the CDR3 is TGTGCCAGCAGTGAAGGGCAGGGGGGAAAAAAAGCTTTCTTT.